Below are 6 T cell receptor beta chains sequenced from a single sample in a study of T-cell memory formation after mild COVID-19. TCRdb used MiXCR to reprocess the 5' RACE reads, holding one entry per CDR3 protein. The sample has approximately 400,000 distinct CDR3 sequences, roughly 18% seen once. The material sequenced was PBMCs or a T cell subset sorted from them (not recorded which). Receptor source: a man between 18 and 35 years old who had mild COVID-19 (a few samples of this study predate the infection). Cell type and time point are not known.

This chain's CDR3 is CASSERESQTPRQYF. The CDR3 DNA follows: TGTGCCAGCAGCGAAAGGGAGAGCCAGACGCCAAGGCAGTACTTC. The chain recombines TRBV6-1 with TRBJ2-5, with a tentative D call TRBD2 (5 bases). Trimming shortened V by 6 bases and J by 11 bases, and 25 bases separated the two germline ends. Germline CDR1 is MNHNS and CDR2 is SASEGT. The CDR3 extends over 15 amino acids.

The V call is TRBV5-4, the J call TRBJ2-1; D call uncertain. Germline V gene sequence: CDR1 SGHNT, CDR2 YYREEE (reference sequence). V was pared by 6 bases and J by 6 bases, with 13 bases between. The CDR3 is 13 residues long. CDR3 loop: CASNLYSRNEQFF. DNA of the CDR3: TGTGCCAGCAACCTTTACAGCCGCAATGAGCAGTTCTTC.

This clonotype was seen ten or more times. This rearrangement joins TRBV3-1 to TRBJ2-1; a possible D gene is TRBD2 (5 bases). This CDR3 region has 14 residues. CDR1 is LGHDT and CDR2 is YNNKEL in the germline V gene (reference sequence). The germline V and J ends were trimmed by 4 bases and 5 bases, with 12 bases remaining between them. The CDR3 DNA reads TGTGCCAGCAGCCGCTCCGGGAAGAACAATGAGCAGTTCTTC. Translated, it gives CASSRSGKNNEQFF.

This clonotype appeared a few times. The CDR3 sequence is CASSYTSRGQETQYF. CDR3 nucleotides: TGTGCCAGCAGTTACACCTCGCGCGGTCAAGAGACCCAGTACTTC. The chain employs TRBV6-6 and TRBJ2-5; D ambiguous. Germline V gene sequence: CDR1 MNHNY, CDR2 SVGAGI (reference sequence). The CDR3 runs to 15 residues. Trimming pared 2 bases from V and 2 bases from J, leaving 12 bases between.

This rearrangement joins TRBV15 to TRBJ1-5; D not certain. Germline lookup yields CDR1 LNHNV and CDR2 YYDKDF (reference sequence). The CDR3 consists of 17 residues. With 0 bases removed from V and 0 bases from J, the gap between germline ends came to 12 bases. The CDR3: CATSRERPVYSNQPQHF. CDR3 bases: TGTGCCACCAGCAGAGAGCGGCCAGTTTATAGCAATCAGCCCCAGCATTTT.

This clonotype was found a few times. The chain recombines TRBV12-3 or TRBV12-4 with TRBJ2-1; D possibly corresponds to TRBD2 (6 bases). With 5 bases removed from V and 3 bases from J, the gap between germline ends came to 14 bases. The CDR3 runs 15 residues. The CDR3 loop is CASSTRDFSYNEQFF. CDR3 DNA: TGTGCCAGCAGTACCCGGGACTTCAGCTACAATGAGCAGTTCTTC.